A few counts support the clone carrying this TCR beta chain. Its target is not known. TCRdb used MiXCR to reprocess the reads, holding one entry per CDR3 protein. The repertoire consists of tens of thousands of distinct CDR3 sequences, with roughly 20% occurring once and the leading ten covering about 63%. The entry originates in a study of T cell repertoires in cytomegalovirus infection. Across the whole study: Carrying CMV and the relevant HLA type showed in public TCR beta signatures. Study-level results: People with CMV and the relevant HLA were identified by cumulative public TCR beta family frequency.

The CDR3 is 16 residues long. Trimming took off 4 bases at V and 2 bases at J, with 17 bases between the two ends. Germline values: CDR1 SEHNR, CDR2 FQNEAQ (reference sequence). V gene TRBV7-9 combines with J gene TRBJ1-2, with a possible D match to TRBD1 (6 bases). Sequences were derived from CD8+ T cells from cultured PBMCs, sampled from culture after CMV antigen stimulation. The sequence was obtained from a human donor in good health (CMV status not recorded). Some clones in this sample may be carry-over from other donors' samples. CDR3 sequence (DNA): TGTGCCAGCAGCTCCGCGGAAATAACAGGGAACTATGGCTACACCTTC. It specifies CASSSAEITGNYGYTF. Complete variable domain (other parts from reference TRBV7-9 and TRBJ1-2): DTGVSQNPRHKITKRGQNVTFRCDPISEHNRLYWYRQTLGQGPEFLTYFQNEAQLEKSRLLSDRFSAERPKGSFSTLEIQRTEQGDSAMYLCASSSAEITGNYGYTFGSGTRLTVV.